The present T cell receptor (beta chain) was sequenced within a study of cytomegalovirus exposure and HLA in healthy donors. V was trimmed by 4 bases and J by 6 bases, leaving 15 bases between them. The V gene's germline CDR1 is SGHNT and CDR2 YYREEE (reference sequence). This CDR3 spans 14 amino acids. With 60 Vbeta and 13 Jbeta primers, the PCR was carried out. TCRdb's copy holds only in-frame clones and misses some; the assay was immunoSEQ multiplex PCR. The sample yields around 150,000 clones, approximately 8.9% seen once. Specimen: PBMCs. The clonotype originates from a middle-aged woman in good health and CMV-seropositive. This rearrangement joins TRBV5-4 to TRBJ2-3, with D maybe TRBD2 (5 bases). Written as DNA, the CDR3 is TGTGCCAGCAGCAGGACTGGGTCGAGCGATACGCAGTATTTT. Residues: CASSRTGSSDTQYF.